The rows below give T cell receptor beta chains drawn from one sample of a study of sequential checkpoint blockade in melanoma. Generated by immunoSEQ multiplex PCR, the TCRdb table keeps only in-frame clones and is missing some. Of roughly 31,000 clones in the sample, around 88% are singletons; the top ten hold 22%. Here the sequenced sample was CD8+ T cells sorted from blood (inferred from file names), taken from a patient given nivolumab and ipilimumab in sequence. These receptors were obtained from a human donor with melanoma. Both conserved end residues are part of each CDR3. Each record gives: J gene, D gene, V gene, CDR3 protein. A D gene is named only where the DNA matches it firmly.

TRBJ2-3 TRBD1 TRBV15 CATSRGTGRSADTQYF
TRBJ2-3 NA TRBV5-4 CASSSRYESTDTQYF
TRBJ2-2 NA TRBV21-1 CASSTRGGLAGQGTAGELFF
TRBJ1-2 NA TRBV28 CASSFTGGMDGYTF
TRBJ1-4 NA TRBV6-6 CASSYLEGPEEKLFF
TRBJ2-7 NA TRBV6-5 CASSGRGASYEQYF
TRBJ2-4 TRBD1 TRBV10-2 CATGRGLAKNIQYF
TRBJ1-2 NA TRBV7-9 CASSLGFRQGPLTGYTF
TRBJ2-7 TRBD2 TRBV28 CASSFTSGPYEQYF
TRBJ2-2 TRBD1 TRBV4-1 CASTRTGPNTGELFF
TRBJ1-1 NA TRBV19 CASSAGEAFF
TRBJ2-7 NA TRBV6-5 CASSYFEDYEQYF
TRBJ2-6 NA TRBV28 CASSLGISGANVLTF
TRBJ2-2 NA TRBV9 CASSVAGTGELFF
TRBJ2-3 NA TRBV11-2 CASSLGAGGLEDTQYF
TRBJ2-7 TRBD2 TRBV28 CASSLPPLGGGAYEQYF
TRBJ2-2 NA TRBV27 CASSIGGGAGELFF
TRBJ2-7 NA TRBV27 CASSLLAGLAYEQYF
TRBJ1-1 NA TRBV10-2 CASTVDGEVIEAFF
TRBJ2-2 NA TRBV7-2 CASSLTTGAGELFF
TRBJ2-1 NA TRBV27 CASSPDFSYNEQFF
TRBJ2-7 NA TRBV7-8 CASSLDYGYEQYF
TRBJ2-5 NA TRBV9 CASSPNPGYQETQYF
TRBJ1-2 TRBD1 TRBV5-5 CASSWGSGGSFGGYTF
TRBJ2-7 NA TRBV28 CASSLAGTFYEQYF
TRBJ1-5 NA TRBV14 CASSQGGSNQPQHF
TRBJ1-2 NA TRBV28 CASSLTIQGHHGYTF
TRBJ2-1 TRBD2 TRBV7-2 CASSLDIIGLAGGEQFF
TRBJ1-4 NA TRBV25-1 CASSDLTELFF
TRBJ2-1 NA TRBV7-9 CASSLSDGGYNEQFF
NA NA TRBV13 CASSLFLYEQYF
TRBJ2-2 TRBD2 TRBV5-1 CASSLEGRLAGVAGELFF
TRBJ1-1 NA TRBV6-5 CASSYSPGLNTEAFF
TRBJ2-7 TRBD1 TRBV27 CASSHTGTGLYEQYF
TRBJ2-7 NA TRBV6-1 CASRSTVSYEQYF
TRBJ2-7 TRBD2 TRBV6-5 CASSLGLPYEQYF
TRBJ2-7 TRBD1 TRBV7-2 CASSFSGTVNEQYF
TRBJ2-7 NA TRBV27 CASSLAGSYEQYF
TRBJ2-1 TRBD2 TRBV19 CASSIASLAGEGEQFF
TRBJ2-1 NA TRBV4-2 CASSPPSTGRNEQFF
TRBJ2-1 NA TRBV14 CASSHGGNEQFF
TRBJ2-7 NA TRBV6-6 CAGSVGLPYEQYF
TRBJ2-4 TRBD2 TRBV5-6 CASSPEGGRLAKNIQYF
TRBJ1-2 TRBD1 TRBV28 CASTTQGRGYGYTF
TRBJ2-5 NA TRBV28 CASSLPGHLQETQYF
TRBJ1-2 NA TRBV5-4 CASSQSGNYGYTF
TRBJ2-5 TRBD2 TRBV5-6 CASSFFSGSRETQYF
TRBJ2-3 NA TRBV6-6 CASSYSQGHDTQYF
TRBJ2-7 TRBD2 TRBV11-2 CASSYLHSGRSYEQYF
TRBJ1-4 TRBD1 TRBV28 CASSPGTGDFNEKLFF
TRBJ2-7 TRBD1 TRBV7-2 CASSPHLGQGYEQYF
TRBJ1-1 NA TRBV5-1 CASSLEGGNTEAFF
TRBJ2-1 TRBD2 TRBV11-2 CASSLGPSGGYNEQFF
TRBJ2-3 TRBD2 TRBV15 CATSPNPLAGVGDTQYF
TRBJ1-1 NA TRBV2 CASSEAPGGGGTEAFF